The rows below give T cell receptor beta chains drawn from one sample of a study of blood T cells in healthy people across ages. TCRdb ran MiXCR on the 5' RACE reads and lists one entry per CDR3 protein. The data contain some 790,000 distinct CDR3 sequences, more than 25% of them singletons. Sequencing input: blood. The source of these receptors is a woman aged 80 or older in good health. Both conserved end residues are part of each CDR3. The D gene is left open where the match is weak. Clone size is not always given. Where it is, it says once, few, many or a class for expanded clones.

cdr3_aa: CASSSQNNYEQYF
cdr3_nt: TGTGCCAGCAGTTCACAGAATAACTACGAGCAGTACTTC
j_call: TRBJ2-7
clone_size: many
v_call: TRBV27
d_call: NA

cdr3_aa: CAGTLGWIGGNSNQPQHF
cdr3_nt: TGTGCCGGCACCCTCGGGTGGATAGGGGGGAATAGCAATCAGCCCCAGCATTTT
j_call: TRBJ1-5
clone_size: NA
v_call: TRBV12-3/TRBV12-4
d_call: NA

cdr3_aa: CASSYRAGGQNTQYF
cdr3_nt: TGTGCCAGCAGTTACCGCGCGGGGGGGCAAAATACGCAGTATTTT
j_call: TRBJ2-3
clone_size: NA
v_call: TRBV6-2/TRBV6-3
d_call: TRBD2

cdr3_aa: CAGSLAGTDTQYF
cdr3_nt: TGCGCCGGCAGCTTGGCAGGCACAGATACGCAGTATTTT
j_call: TRBJ2-3
clone_size: few
v_call: TRBV5-1
d_call: NA

cdr3_aa: CASSPTRQGGETQYF
cdr3_nt: TGTGCCAGCAGTCCCACTCGACAGGGTGGAGAGACCCAGTACTTC
j_call: TRBJ2-5
clone_size: many
v_call: TRBV12-3/TRBV12-4
d_call: TRBD1

cdr3_aa: CASSPDTGSYEQYF
cdr3_nt: TGTGCCAGCAGCCCGGACACGGGATCCTACGAGCAGTACTTC
j_call: TRBJ2-7
clone_size: many
v_call: TRBV7-9
d_call: NA

cdr3_aa: CASSQGFKAGGSGIETQYF
cdr3_nt: TGTGCCAGCAGCCAAGGTTTTAAGGCAGGGGGCTCAGGTATTGAGACCCAGTACTTC
j_call: TRBJ2-5
clone_size: NA
v_call: TRBV14
d_call: TRBD1

cdr3_aa: CASSTASGGTDEQFF
cdr3_nt: TGTGCCAGCTCGACCGCCAGCGGGGGGACGGATGAGCAGTTCTTC
j_call: TRBJ2-1
clone_size: few
v_call: TRBV18
d_call: TRBD2

cdr3_aa: CASRLTSGGNNEQYF
cdr3_nt: TGCGCCAGCCGTTTAACTAGCGGGGGAAACAATGAGCAGTACTTC
j_call: TRBJ2-5
clone_size: NA
v_call: TRBV5-1
d_call: TRBD2

cdr3_aa: CASSLLGRSITDTQYF
cdr3_nt: TGCGCCAGCAGCTTGCTAGGGAGGTCTATCACAGATACGCAGTATTTT
j_call: TRBJ2-3
clone_size: NA
v_call: TRBV5-1
d_call: NA

cdr3_aa: CASRQGGSGTEAFF
cdr3_nt: TGCGCCAGCCGGCAGGGCGGTTCTGGCACTGAAGCTTTCTTT
j_call: TRBJ1-1
clone_size: many
v_call: TRBV5-1
d_call: NA

cdr3_aa: CASSSDRVSYNSPLHF
cdr3_nt: TGTGCCAGCAGCTCTGACAGGGTCTCCTATAATTCACCCCTCCACTTT
j_call: TRBJ1-6
clone_size: many
v_call: TRBV7-2
d_call: TRBD1

cdr3_aa: CSARGPTWNIQYF
cdr3_nt: TGCAGTGCTAGGGGACCTACATGGAACATTCAGTACTTC
j_call: TRBJ2-4
clone_size: few
v_call: TRBV20-1
d_call: NA

cdr3_aa: CASSLGGAKPGRPYEQYF
cdr3_nt: TGTGCCAGCAGCTTGGGGGGGGCGAAGCCTGGGCGCCCCTACGAGCAGTACTTC
j_call: TRBJ2-7
clone_size: few
v_call: TRBV7-2
d_call: NA

cdr3_aa: CASSLAGGGETQYF
cdr3_nt: TGTGCCAGCAGCTTAGCGGGGGGTGGCGAGACCCAGTACTTC
j_call: TRBJ2-5
clone_size: many
v_call: TRBV7-2
d_call: NA

cdr3_aa: CASSLGLPYGYTF
cdr3_nt: TGTGCCAGCAGTTTAGGACTGCCCTATGGCTACACCTTC
j_call: TRBJ1-2
clone_size: NA
v_call: TRBV28
d_call: NA

cdr3_aa: CASSPGAGSGNQPQHF
cdr3_nt: TGTGCCAGCTCACCAGGGGCGGGGAGCGGCAATCAGCCCCAGCATTTT
j_call: TRBJ1-5
clone_size: NA
v_call: TRBV18
d_call: NA

cdr3_aa: CASSFDRVCGQYF
cdr3_nt: TGTGCCAGCAGCTTCGACAGGGTCTGCGGGCAGTACTTC
j_call: TRBJ2-7
clone_size: NA
v_call: TRBV7-2
d_call: TRBD1

cdr3_aa: CASSPRTGANEQFF
cdr3_nt: TGTGCCAGCAGCCCGAGGACAGGGGCCAATGAGCAGTTCTTC
j_call: TRBJ2-1
clone_size: NA
v_call: TRBV7-2
d_call: TRBD1

cdr3_aa: CATHKGGRFETQYF
cdr3_nt: TGTGCCACCCATAAAGGGGGTCGCTTCGAGACCCAGTACTTC
j_call: TRBJ2-5
clone_size: few
v_call: TRBV28
d_call: NA

cdr3_aa: CASSVQRGGGGELFF
cdr3_nt: TGCGCCAGCAGTGTCCAGCGGGGGGGCGGCGGGGAGCTGTTTTTT
j_call: TRBJ2-2
clone_size: NA
v_call: TRBV10-2
d_call: TRBD2

cdr3_aa: CSTLRGRNTEAFF
cdr3_nt: TGCAGCACCCTAAGAGGGAGGAACACTGAAGCTTTCTTT
j_call: TRBJ1-1
clone_size: NA
v_call: TRBV20-1
d_call: NA

cdr3_aa: CASSGQGAPTETQYF
cdr3_nt: TGCGCCAGCAGCGGACAGGGTGCCCCAACGGAGACCCAGTACTTC
j_call: TRBJ2-5
clone_size: many
v_call: TRBV5-1
d_call: TRBD1

cdr3_aa: CASNLGPTGISGRYF
cdr3_nt: TGTGCCAGCAACTTAGGTCCAACAGGGATCAGTGGGCGGTACTTC
j_call: TRBJ2-7
clone_size: NA
v_call: TRBV7-2
d_call: NA

cdr3_aa: CSAIKESLSGTPPLGYTF
cdr3_nt: TGCAGTGCTATTAAAGAGTCTTTATCCGGGACGCCACCGCTGGGCTACACCTTC
j_call: TRBJ1-2
clone_size: NA
v_call: TRBV20-1
d_call: NA